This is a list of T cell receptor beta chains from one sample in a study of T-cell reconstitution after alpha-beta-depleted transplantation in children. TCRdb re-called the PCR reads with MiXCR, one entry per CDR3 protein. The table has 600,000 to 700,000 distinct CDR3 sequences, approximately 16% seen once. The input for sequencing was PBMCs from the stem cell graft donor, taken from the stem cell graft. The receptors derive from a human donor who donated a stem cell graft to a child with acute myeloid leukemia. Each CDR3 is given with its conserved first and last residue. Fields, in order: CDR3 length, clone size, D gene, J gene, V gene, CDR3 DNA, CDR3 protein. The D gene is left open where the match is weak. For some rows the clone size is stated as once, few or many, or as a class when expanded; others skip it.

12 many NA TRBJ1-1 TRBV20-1 TGCAGTGCTAGCACAGAAGGAACTGAAGCTTTCTTT CSASTEGTEAFF
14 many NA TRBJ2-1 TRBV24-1 TGTGCCACCAGTGACCCCTCCTCGTGGGAGGAGCAGTTCTTC CATSDPSSWEEQFF
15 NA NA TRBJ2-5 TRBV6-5 TGTGCCAGCAGTTACGGTTTGAGGGGCGGTGAGACCCAGTACTTC CASSYGLRGGETQYF
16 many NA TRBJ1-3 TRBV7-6 TGTGCCAGCAGCTTAGCGGAGGAGTCCGCTGGAAACACCATATATTTT CASSLAEESAGNTIYF
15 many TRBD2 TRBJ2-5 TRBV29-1 TGCAGCGTTGAATTGACTAACGGGGGGGCCTTGACCCAGTACTTC CSVELTNGGALTQYF
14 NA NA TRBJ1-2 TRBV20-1 TGCAGTGCTGCCCAGGGAAACACTAACTATGGCTACACCTTC CSAAQGNTNYGYTF
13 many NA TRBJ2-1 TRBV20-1 TGCAGTGCTAGAACAAAAACCTACAATGAGCAGTTCTTC CSARTKTYNEQFF
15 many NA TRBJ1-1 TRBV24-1 TGTGCCACCAGTGATTCCGGGACAAAGAACACTGAAGCTTTCTTT CATSDSGTKNTEAFF
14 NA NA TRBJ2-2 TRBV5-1 TGCGCCAGCAGCTTGTACACGAACACCGGGGAGCTGTTTTTT CASSLYTNTGELFF
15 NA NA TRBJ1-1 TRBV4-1 TGCGCCAGCAGCCACCTCATTCGGGAAAACACTGAAGCTTTCTTT CASSHLIRENTEAFF
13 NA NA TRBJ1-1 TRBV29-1 TGCAGCTCTACCAGCGGAATAAACACTGAAGCTTTCTTT CSSTSGINTEAFF
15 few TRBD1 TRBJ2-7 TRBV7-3 TGTGCCAGCAGCCCGGGACAGGGTGTTAACTACGAGCAGTACTTC CASSPGQGVNYEQYF
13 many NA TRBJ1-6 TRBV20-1 TGCAGTGCTGGGGCCTCCGGTAATTCACCCCTCCACTTT CSAGASGNSPLHF
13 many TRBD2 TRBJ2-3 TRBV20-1 TGCAGTGCTTCACTAGCGGGGGTTGCTACGCAGTATTTT CSASLAGVATQYF
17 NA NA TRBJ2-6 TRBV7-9 TGTGCCAGCAGCTTGCCCGGGCAGTTTGCTGGGGCCAACGTCCTGGCTTTC CASSLPGQFAGANVLAF
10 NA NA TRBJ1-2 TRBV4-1 TGCGCCGAAGGCGGCTATGGCTACACCTTC CAEGGYGYTF
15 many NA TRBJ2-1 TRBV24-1 TGTGCCACCAGTGATCGGGACTCCCGCTACAATGAGCAGTTCTTC CATSDRDSRYNEQFF
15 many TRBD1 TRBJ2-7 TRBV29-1 TGCAGCGTCTCCCCCGGGACAGGGGGCCCCTACGAGCAGTACTTC CSVSPGTGGPYEQYF